The 16 T cell receptor beta chains presented below share a single source sample, sequenced in a study of blood T cell repertoires in COVID-19. Data came from immunoSEQ multiplex PCR; TCRdb stores just in-frame clones and leaves some out. This sample has fewer than 250,000 clones; less than 85% occur once, and the top ten carry less than 2%. The sample taken for sequencing was PBMCs or T cells enriched from blood (not recorded which). Every receptor here comes from a man aged 55 to 70 who had recovered from COVID-19.

The rearrangement links TRBV7-9 to TRBJ1-3, with D possibly matching TRBD1 (5 bases). CDR3 size: 16 residues. The V gene lost 5 bases and the J gene lost 0 bases, with 14 bases spanning the gap. The germline V gene encodes CDR1 SEHNR and CDR2 FQNEAQ (reference sequence). The CDR3 is CASSPARGGSGNTIYF. The CDR3 DNA sequence: TGTGCCAGCAGCCCAGCCCGGGGGGGCTCTGGAAACACCATATATTTT.

As concerns this clone: Other nucleotide sequences in the sample specify the same CDR3. The V gene is TRBV10-3, the J gene TRBJ1-1; unclear D gene. The V gene lost 0 bases and the J gene lost 1 base, with 6 bases spanning the gap. Germline lookup yields CDR1 ENHRY and CDR2 SYGVKD. The CDR3 covers 14 residues. Here the CDR3 reads CAISESPQNTEAFF. CDR3 DNA sequence: TGTGCCATCAGTGAGTCGCCACAGAACACTGAAGCTTTCTTT.

This clone was found a few times. The V gene is TRBV14, the J gene TRBJ2-1; 16 nucleotides align to TRBD2. Trimming at V came to 7 bases and at J to 8 bases, leaving 8 bases not matched to a gene. The CDR3 covers 16 residues. Germline V gene data show CDR1 as SGHDN and CDR2 as FVKESK. This CDR3 reads CASTHGTSGGAYEQFF. The CDR3 nucleotides read TGTGCCAGCACGCACGGGACTAGCGGGGGGGCATATGAGCAGTTCTTC.

The CDR3 here is CASSLQTTEAFF. The CDR3, as DNA: TGTGCCAGCAGCTTACAGACAACTGAAGCTTTCTTT. The chain links TRBV7-2 to TRBJ1-1; D is uncertain. The ends were cut back, 2 bases at V and 5 bases at J, with 6 bases in the middle. This CDR3 comprises 12 residues. Germline V lookup: CDR1 SGHTA, CDR2 FQGNSA.

The V call is TRBV6-5, the J call TRBJ1-2, with 11 positions matching TRBD1. The CDR3 consists of 13 residues. The V gene end was trimmed by 7 bases and the J gene end by 7 bases; junction bases not matched to a gene: 5. Per germline, CDR1 MNHEY and CDR2 SVGAGI. The CDR3, as DNA: TGTGCCAGCACAGGACAGGGGGCGCCTGGCTACACCTTC. Its protein is CASTGQGAPGYTF.

This clone appeared a single time. One end of the junction does not line up with germline, which may come from a read error. Other DNA sequences from this sample encode an identical CDR3 as well. The V gene is TRBV7-7, the J gene TRBJ2-5; D possibly corresponds to TRBD2 (6 bases). Germline values: CDR1 SSHAT, CDR2 FNYEAQ (reference sequence). The CDR3 length is 15 residues. CDR3 in amino acids: CASSSSRGYQETQYF. CDR3 nucleotides: TGTGCTAGCAGCTCGTCTCGGGGGTACCAAGAGACCCAGTACTTC. The full variable domain, in which reference TRBV7-7 and TRBJ2-5 provide the parts outside the CDR3, is GAGVSQSPRYKVTKRGQDVTLRCDPISSHATLYWYQQALGQGPEFLTYFNYEAQPDKSGLPSDRFSAERPEGSISTLTIQRTEQRDSAMYRCASSSSRGYQETQYFGPGTRLLVL.

The V and J genes are TRBV4-2 and TRBJ1-1, with D possibly TRBD1 on 6 matching bases. V lost 2 bases and J 1 base, leaving 11 bases between the germline ends. This CDR3 region has 15 residues. CDR1 and CDR2 (germline): LGHNA, YNFKEQ. This CDR3 reads CASSQSGGGNTEAFF. In DNA, the CDR3 is TGTGCCAGCAGCCAATCGGGAGGGGGGAACACTGAAGCTTTCTTT.

This sequence joins TRBV11-2 and TRBJ2-1; no definite D call. Per germline, CDR1 SGHAT and CDR2 FQNNGV. This CDR3 is 13 amino acids long. V lost 5 bases and J 3 bases, leaving 8 bases between the germline ends. The CDR3 DNA reads TGTGCCAGCAGCCCCCTCGGCTACAATGAGCAGTTCTTC. Translation gives CASSPLGYNEQFF. Using reference TRBV11-2 and TRBJ2-1 for the parts outside the CDR3, the full variable domain is EAGVAQSPRYKIIEKRQSVAFWCNPISGHATLYWYQQILGQGPKLLIQFQNNGVVDDSQLPKDRFSAERLKGVDSTLKIQPAKLEDSAVYLCASSPLGYNEQFFGPGTRLTVL.

This clone showed up just once. The genes are TRBV5-1 and TRBJ2-7; TRBD1 matches at 7 bases. Germline CDR1 SGHRS, CDR2 YFSETQ. The CDR3 sequence is 15 residues long. The V and J ends lost 2 bases and 6 bases, in that order; junction bases with no gene match: 11. The CDR3 spells CASSLQGQRGSEQYF. CDR3 sequence (DNA): TGCGCCAGCAGCTTACAGGGACAGCGAGGCTCCGAGCAGTACTTC.

V and J are TRBV14 and TRBJ1-1, with 8 bases identical to TRBD1. This CDR3 has 14 residues. V shed 3 bases and J 5 bases; nucleotides not matched to a gene: 5. The germline gives CDR1 SGHDN, CDR2 FVKESK. The CDR3 coding sequence is TGTGCCAGCAGCCAGGACAGGGTCGGGACTGAAGCTTTCTTT. Translating it yields CASSQDRVGTEAFF.

The chain joins TRBV7-9 to TRBJ2-1; 9 bases align to TRBD2. Germline CDR1 SEHNR, CDR2 FQNEAQ (reference sequence). J gave up 0 bases and V 5 bases, and 5 bases lay outside the gene matches. This CDR3 region has 16 residues. This CDR3 is CASSIYSGSSYNEQFF. Written as DNA, the CDR3 is TGTGCCAGCAGCATATATAGCGGGAGCTCCTACAATGAGCAGTTCTTC.

The chain is built from TRBV10-3 and TRBJ2-1, with 9 nucleotides matching TRBD2. The V gene end was trimmed by 8 bases and the J gene end by 0 bases; junction bases not matched to a gene: 14. Germline CDR1 ENHRY, CDR2 SYGVKD. The CDR3 extends over 18 amino acids. The CDR3 sequence is CAIGSGGLARSSYNEQFF. The CDR3 bases are TGTGCCATCGGGTCCGGGGGACTAGCTCGAAGCTCCTACAATGAGCAGTTCTTC.

The chain links TRBV11-3 to TRBJ2-2, with 7 bases identical to TRBD2. The germline gives CDR1 SGHNT, CDR2 YENEEA. The CDR3 covers 15 residues. Trimming cost V 5 bases and J 0 bases; bases outside gene matches: 3. The DNA for the CDR3 is TGTGCCAGCAGCCAGCTAGCGGCGAACACCGGGGAGCTGTTTTTT. Protein: CASSQLAANTGELFF.

The rearrangement joins TRBV2 to TRBJ1-4, with 7 bases matching TRBD1. The CDR3 contains 14 residues. CDR1 is SNHLY and CDR2 is FYNNEI in the germline V gene. V lost 3 bases and J lost 8; bases outside the gene matches: 6. CDR3: CASSENRGLEKLFF. CDR3 coding DNA: TGTGCCAGCAGTGAGAACAGGGGCCTAGAAAAACTGTTTTTT.

V is TRBV30 and J is TRBJ1-4; TRBD1 agrees at 10 bases. V shed 3 bases, J shed 4 bases, and the junction held 2 bases outside the gene matches. The CDR3 has 14 residues. Germline CDR1 reads GTSNPN; CDR2 reads SVGIG (reference sequence). DNA for the CDR3: TGTGCCTGGAGCCGGACAGGGGGTAATGAAAAACTGTTTTTT. It yields the protein CAWSRTGGNEKLFF.

The V and J genes are TRBV19 and TRBJ1-1; no firm D call. V lost 1 base and J lost 0, with 18 bases in between. CDR1 and CDR2 from the germline V gene are LNHDA and SQIVND (reference sequence). CDR3 size: 18 residues. CDR3 sequence: CASSIGLGGRLMNTEAFF. The CDR3 bases are TGTGCCAGTAGTATAGGACTAGGCGGGAGATTAATGAACACTGAAGCTTTCTTT. Drawing the rest from reference TRBV19 and TRBJ1-1, the complete variable domain is DGGITQSPKYLFRKEGQNVTLSCEQNLNHDAMYWYRQDPGQGLRLIYYSQIVNDFQKGDIAEGYSVSREKKESFPLTVTSAQKNPTAFYLCASSIGLGGRLMNTEAFFGQGTRLTVV.